Listed here are 27 T cell receptor beta chains from one sample, sequenced in a study of response to subunit inactivated influenza vaccine. MiXCR, run by TCRdb on the RT-PCR reads, gives a single entry per CDR3 protein. This sample has around 490,000 distinct CDR3 sequences; 7.6% occur once, and the top ten carry roughly 13%. The material sequenced was PBMCs from blood, taken less than 25 months after vaccination. Receptors were obtained from a man between 50 and 69 years old who received an inactivated influenza vaccine.

The CDR3 loop is CASSLRDRVFQTQYF. CDR3 bases: TGTGCCAGCAGCTTGCGGGACAGGGTTTTCCAGACCCAGTACTTC. The gene calls are TRBV5-4 and TRBJ2-5; 9 nucleotides align to TRBD1. Germline V lookup: CDR1 SGHNT, CDR2 YYREEE (reference sequence). Trimming at V came to 1 base and at J to 6 bases, leaving 7 bases not matched to a gene. This CDR3 contains 15 residues.

This clonotype has just a few counts. This chain connects TRBV20-1 to TRBJ1-1, with D perhaps matching TRBD1 (5 bases). The CDR3 totals 10 residues. The V end was cut by 5 bases, the J end by 11 bases, with 12 bases between. Germline V gene sequence: CDR1 DFQATT, CDR2 SNEGSKA (reference sequence). The CDR3 spells CSAWDGGAFF. The CDR3 region has the DNA TGCAGTGCTTGGGACGGTGGTGCTTTCTTT.

This clonotype was found a few times. CDR3 DNA sequence: TGTGCCATCCGGGACTCGAACTACAATGAGCAGTTCTTC. Amino acids: CAIRDSNYNEQFF. This chain links TRBV10-3 with TRBJ2-1; D might be TRBD2 (6 bases). Deletions cut 8 bases from V and 3 bases from J, with 11 bases between. The CDR3 is made up of 13 amino acids. Germline lookup yields CDR1 ENHRY and CDR2 SYGVKD.

This clonotype was recorded at least ten times. The chain employs TRBV10-3 and TRBJ2-2; TRBD1 might be the D (6 bases). V dropped 4 bases and J dropped 2 bases, with 11 bases sitting between them. CDR1 ENHRY and CDR2 SYGVKD come from the germline V gene. The CDR3 consists of 15 residues. CDR3 in DNA: TGTGCCATCAGTGCAAGGACAGATAACACCGGGGAGCTGTTTTTT. Translation gives CAISARTDNTGELFF.

The V and J genes are TRBV7-3 and TRBJ2-3, with 14 bases identical to TRBD2. The CDR3 runs to 15 residues. After removal of 5 bases from V and 6 bases from J, the junction contained 4 bases not matched to a gene. The V gene's germline CDR1 is SGHTA and CDR2 FQGTGA. The CDR3 loop reads CASSGTSGSYDTQYF. The CDR3 DNA follows: TGTGCCAGCAGCGGGACTAGCGGGAGTTATGATACGCAGTATTTT. Complete variable domain (other parts from reference TRBV7-3 and TRBJ2-3): GAGVSQTPSNKVTEKGKYVELRCDPISGHTALYWYRQSLGQGPEFLIYFQGTGAADDSGLPNDRFFAVRPEGSVSTLKIQRTERGDSAVYLCASSGTSGSYDTQYFGPGTRLTVL.

This sequence joins TRBV7-2 and TRBJ2-7; D ambiguous. Trimming took off 5 bases at V and 3 bases at J, with 5 bases between the two ends. Germline V lookup: CDR1 SGHTA, CDR2 FQGNSA. The CDR3 totals 11 residues. CDR3 coding DNA: TGTGCCAGCAGCATGCTCTACGAGCAGTACTTC. Residues: CASSMLYEQYF.

This clonotype was counted between two and nine times. The genes are TRBV18 and TRBJ2-3; TRBD1 matches at 9 bases. The V segment lost 3 bases and the J segment 11 bases; nucleotides outside the gene matches: 3. The CDR3 sequence is 12 residues long. Germline V CDR1 and CDR2: KGHSH, LQKENI. CDR3 region: CASSPGQGLQYF. CDR3 nucleotide sequence: TGTGCCAGCTCACCCGGACAGGGGCTGCAGTATTTT.

This clonotype was recorded many times. The chain employs TRBV29-1 and TRBJ2-3; D not resolved. In germline, CDR1 is SQVTM, CDR2 ANQGSEA. The CDR3 is 8 residues long. The CDR3 here is CKTDTQYF. In nucleotides, the CDR3 is TGCAAAACCGATACGCAGTATTTT.

This clonotype was observed a few times. A junction end diverges from the germline sequence, so it may reflect a read error. This rearrangement joins TRBV7-7 to TRBJ2-3; a possible D gene is TRBD2 (6 bases). The V gene's germline CDR1 is SSHAT and CDR2 FNYEAQ (reference sequence). This CDR3 has 12 residues. The DNA of the CDR3 is TGTGCTAGCAGTTTCCCCGGGGGTACGCAGTATTTT. Its translation is CASSFPGGTQYF.

This clonotype was counted many times. V usage is TRBV11-1 and J usage is TRBJ1-2, with 7 positions matching TRBD1. The V gene's germline CDR1 is SGHAT and CDR2 FQDESV (reference sequence). This CDR3 spans 13 amino acids. Trimming removed 5 bases from V and 8 bases from J; junction bases left unmatched: 8. In DNA, the CDR3 is TGTGCCAGCAGCGCGGGGACAGTTGGCGGCTACACCTTC. This codes for CASSAGTVGGYTF.

This clonotype was found a few times. This chain connects TRBV27 to TRBJ1-1; 10 nucleotides align to TRBD1. CDR3 length: 14 amino acids. Per the germline V gene, CDR1 is MNHEY and CDR2 is SMNVEV (reference sequence). V was clipped by 6 bases and J by 4 bases; unmatched bases: 5. The CDR3 nucleotides are TGTGCCAGCAGGACAGGGGGCTGGGGCACTGAAGCTTTCTTT. It specifies CASRTGGWGTEAFF.

This clonotype was counted between two and nine times. The rearrangement joins TRBV24-1 to TRBJ2-2, with D perhaps given as TRBD1 or TRBD2 (5 bases each). V was trimmed by 7 bases and J by 3 bases, leaving 11 bases between them. This CDR3 has 14 residues. CDR1 is KGHDR, CDR2 SFDVKD, per germline. CDR3 region: CATSGTRDTGELFF. The CDR3 region has the DNA TGTGCCACCAGCGGGACGCGGGACACCGGGGAGCTGTTTTTT.

CDR3 sequence: CASSYRASYEQYF. The CDR3 region has the DNA TGTGCCAGCAGCTACAGGGCAAGCTACGAGCAGTACTTC. The chain recombines TRBV11-2 with TRBJ2-7; D might be TRBD1 (6 bases). Looked up from germline, CDR1 is SGHAT and CDR2 is FQNNGV. The V gene lost 4 bases and the J gene lost 3 bases, with 10 bases spanning the gap. This CDR3 region has 13 residues. The full variable domain, its missing parts supplied by reference TRBV11-2 and TRBJ2-7, is EAGVAQSPRYKIIEKRQSVAFWCNPISGHATLYWYQQILGQGPKLLIQFQNNGVVDDSQLPKDRFSAERLKGVDSTLKIQPAKLEDSAVYLCASSYRASYEQYFGPGTRLTVT.

V gene TRBV28 combines with J gene TRBJ2-2, with TRBD1 matching over 9 bases. CDR1 is MDHEN, CDR2 SYDVKM, per germline. After removal of 10 bases from V and 4 bases from J, the junction contained 10 bases not matched to a gene. CDR3 length: 15 amino acids. CDR3 sequence: CATLQGAHFTGELFF. CDR3 DNA sequence: TGTGCCACCTTACAGGGGGCCCACTTCACCGGGGAGCTGTTTTTT.

In its sample, this clonotype was seen many times. V gene TRBV7-9 combines with J gene TRBJ2-7; no firm D call. The V end was cut by 4 bases, the J end by 1 base, with 11 bases between. This CDR3 is 14 amino acids long. Germline V gene lookup returns CDR1 SEHNR and CDR2 FQNEAQ (reference sequence). The CDR3 coding sequence is TGTGCCAGCAGCTCCCCCCAGACATCCTACGAGCAGTACTTC. Encoded protein: CASSSPQTSYEQYF.

This clonotype was picked up a small number of times. This chain connects TRBV10-3 to TRBJ2-3; D not certain. CDR3 size: 11 residues. Trimming took off 6 bases at V and 4 bases at J, with 5 bases between the two ends. Per the germline V gene, CDR1 is ENHRY and CDR2 is SYGVKD. CDR3 sequence: CAIRGSDTQYF. CDR3 bases: TGTGCCATCAGGGGGTCAGATACGCAGTATTTT.

This clonotype was recorded at least ten times. The chain employs TRBV7-2 and TRBJ2-5; the match to TRBD1 covers 8 bases. Germline loops: CDR1 SGHTA, CDR2 FQGNSA. The CDR3 is made up of 14 amino acids. J gave up 4 bases and V 7 bases, and 8 bases lay outside the gene matches. The CDR3 region is CASTDRGLTETQYF. In DNA, the CDR3 is TGTGCCAGCACCGACAGGGGATTAACAGAGACCCAGTACTTC. Looking up the rest from reference TRBV7-2 and TRBJ2-5 gives the full variable domain: GAGVSQSPSNKVTEKGKDVELRCDPISGHTALYWYRQSLGQGLEFLIYFQGNSAPDKSGLPSDRFSAERTGGSVSTLTIQRTQQEDSAVYLCASTDRGLTETQYFGPGTRLLVL.

This clonotype appeared a few times. The J gene is TRBJ2-5, the V gene TRBV29-1; 7 bases map to TRBD2. The germline V gene has CDR1 SQVTM and CDR2 ANQGSEA. The CDR3 has 13 residues. V lost 2 bases, J lost 4 bases, and 4 bases stayed unmatched. CDR3 nucleotides: TGCAGCGTTGAACGGTCGGGGGGAGAGACCCAGTACTTC. This sequence encodes CSVERSGGETQYF.

The chain uses TRBV12-3 or TRBV12-4 and TRBJ1-5; no clear D. CDR3 length equals 13 residues. Between the trimmed V and J ends, which lost 3 bases and 8 bases, there was a span of 11 bases. The CDR3 loop is CASSFRAAEPQHF. CDR3 bases: TGTGCCAGCAGTTTTCGGGCGGCCGAGCCCCAGCATTTT.

This clonotype was found a few times. This chain links TRBV10-3 with TRBJ2-1; no reliable D call. V was pared by 3 bases and J by 5 bases, with 5 bases between. The length of the CDR3 is 12 residues. CDR1 and CDR2 from the germline V gene are ENHRY and SYGVKD. This CDR3 reads CAISDRDNEQFF. Written as DNA, the CDR3 is TGTGCCATCAGTGATCGGGACAATGAGCAGTTCTTC.

This clonotype was detected many times. This chain joins TRBV20-1 and TRBJ1-5, with D tentatively TRBD1 (5 bases). V shed 2 bases and J shed 4 bases, with 12 bases lying between them. This CDR3 spans 14 amino acids. Germline V gene sequence: CDR1 DFQATT, CDR2 SNEGSKA (reference sequence). The CDR3 region has the DNA TGCAGTGCTAGATTTAGAGGGGATAATCAGCCCCAGCATTTT. Its protein is CSARFRGDNQPQHF.

The V call is TRBV4-1, the J call TRBJ2-4; perhaps TRBD1 as D (6 bases). Looked up from germline, CDR1 is MGHRA and CDR2 is YSYEKL. Trimming cost V 0 bases and J 9 bases, with 15 bases left between them. The CDR3 sequence is 15 residues long. The CDR3 protein is CASSQDAQGAGIQYF. CDR3 sequence (DNA): TGCGCCAGCAGCCAAGATGCACAGGGAGCTGGCATTCAGTACTTC.

The V gene is TRBV28, the J gene TRBJ1-6; D is ambiguous. This CDR3 has 14 residues. The ends were cut back, 4 bases at V and 7 bases at J, with 11 bases in the middle. Germline V gene data show CDR1 as MDHEN and CDR2 as SYDVKM. The CDR3 reads CASSSGPQNSPLHF. CDR3 DNA: TGTGCCAGCAGTTCCGGGCCCCAAAATTCACCCCTCCACTTT. The variable domain in full, completed from reference TRBV28 and TRBJ1-6, reads DVKVTQSSRYLVKRTGEKVFLECVQDMDHENMFWYRQDPGLGLRLIYFSYDVKMKEKGDIPEGYSVSREKKERFSLILESASTNQTSMYLCASSSGPQNSPLHFGNGTRLTVT.

This clonotype was observed many times. The chain carries TRBV20-1 and TRBJ2-7, with TRBD2 matching over 7 bases. The CDR3 has 13 residues. V shed 4 bases and J 4 bases; nucleotides not matched to a gene: 7. Germline-derived CDR1 and CDR2 are DFQATT and SNEGSKA (reference sequence). In DNA, the CDR3 is TGCAGTGCTACCCCCGCCGGGAGGTACGAGCAGTACTTC. Amino acid sequence: CSATPAGRYEQYF.

The J gene is TRBJ2-6, the V gene TRBV4-1; tentatively, D is TRBD2 (6 bases). The CDR3 consists of 18 residues. V lost 0 bases, J lost 0 bases, and 12 bases lay in between. In germline, CDR1 is MGHRA, CDR2 YSYEKL. CDR3 sequence: CASSQEGAGYSGANVLTF. The CDR3 nucleotides read TGCGCCAGCAGCCAAGAGGGTGCGGGATACTCTGGGGCCAACGTCCTGACTTTC.

This clonotype was seen at least ten times. The chain carries TRBV20-1 and TRBJ1-2; 8 positions match TRBD1. CDR1 is DFQATT and CDR2 is SNEGSKA in the germline V gene (reference sequence). The CDR3 runs 13 residues. The V segment lost 3 bases and the J segment 4 bases; nucleotides outside the gene matches: 4. CDR3 residues: CSASADRGYGYTF. The CDR3 DNA reads TGCAGTGCTAGCGCCGACAGGGGCTATGGCTACACCTTC.

This clonotype was seen a few times. V is TRBV19 and J is TRBJ1-5; the D is unclear. The CDR3 has 13 residues. V shed 2 bases and J shed 5 bases, with 7 bases lying between them. CDR1 is LNHDA and CDR2 is SQIVND in the germline V gene (reference sequence). The CDR3, as DNA: TGTGCCAGTAGTATATACCCAGATCAGCCCCAGCATTTT. Protein product: CASSIYPDQPQHF.